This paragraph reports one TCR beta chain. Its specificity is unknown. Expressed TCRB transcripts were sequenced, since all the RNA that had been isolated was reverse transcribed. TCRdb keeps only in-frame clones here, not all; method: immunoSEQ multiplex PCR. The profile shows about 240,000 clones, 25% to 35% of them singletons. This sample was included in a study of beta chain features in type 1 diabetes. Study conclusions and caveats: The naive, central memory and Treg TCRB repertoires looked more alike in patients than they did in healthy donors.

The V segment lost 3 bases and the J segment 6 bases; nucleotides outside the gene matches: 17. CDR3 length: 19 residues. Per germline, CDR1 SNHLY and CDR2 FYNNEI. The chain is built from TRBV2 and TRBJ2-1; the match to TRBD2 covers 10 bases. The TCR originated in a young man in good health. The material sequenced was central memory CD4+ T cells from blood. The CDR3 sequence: CASSENPPQSGRALNEQFF. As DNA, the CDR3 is TGTGCCAGCAGTGAGAATCCCCCCCAGAGCGGGAGGGCCCTCAATGAGCAGTTCTTC.